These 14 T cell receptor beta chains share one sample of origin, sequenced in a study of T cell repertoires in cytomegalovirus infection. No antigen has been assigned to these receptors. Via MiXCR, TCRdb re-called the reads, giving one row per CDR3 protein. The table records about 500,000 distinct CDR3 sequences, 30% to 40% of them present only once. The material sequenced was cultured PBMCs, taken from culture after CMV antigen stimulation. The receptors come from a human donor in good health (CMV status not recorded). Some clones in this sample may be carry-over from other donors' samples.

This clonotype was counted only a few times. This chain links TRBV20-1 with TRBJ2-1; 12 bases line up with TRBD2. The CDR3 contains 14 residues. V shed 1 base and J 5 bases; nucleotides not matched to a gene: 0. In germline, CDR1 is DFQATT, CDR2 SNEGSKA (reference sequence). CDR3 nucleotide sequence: TGCAGTGCTAGAGGACTAGCGGGAGACAATGAGCAGTTCTTC. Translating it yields CSARGLAGDNEQFF.

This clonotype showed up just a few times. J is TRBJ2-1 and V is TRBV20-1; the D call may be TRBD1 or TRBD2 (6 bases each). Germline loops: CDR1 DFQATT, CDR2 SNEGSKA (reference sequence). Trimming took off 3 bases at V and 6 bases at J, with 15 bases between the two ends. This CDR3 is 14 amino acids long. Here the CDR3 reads CSASSGAYSNEQFF. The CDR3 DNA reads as TGCAGTGCTAGTTCGGGGGCTTATTCCAATGAGCAGTTCTTC.

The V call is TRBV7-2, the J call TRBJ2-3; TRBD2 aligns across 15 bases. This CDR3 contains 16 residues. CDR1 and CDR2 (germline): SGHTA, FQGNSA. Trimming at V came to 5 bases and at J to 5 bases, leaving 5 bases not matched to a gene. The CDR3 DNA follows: TGTGCCAGCAGCCCGGGACTAGCGGGAGGTTTAGATACGCAGTATTTT. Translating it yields CASSPGLAGGLDTQYF.

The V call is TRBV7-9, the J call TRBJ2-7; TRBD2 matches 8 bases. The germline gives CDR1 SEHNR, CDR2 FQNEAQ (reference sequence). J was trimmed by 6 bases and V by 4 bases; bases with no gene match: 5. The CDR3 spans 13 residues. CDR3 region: CASSWDGGVEQYF. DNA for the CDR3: TGTGCCAGCAGCTGGGACGGGGGGGTCGAGCAGTACTTC.

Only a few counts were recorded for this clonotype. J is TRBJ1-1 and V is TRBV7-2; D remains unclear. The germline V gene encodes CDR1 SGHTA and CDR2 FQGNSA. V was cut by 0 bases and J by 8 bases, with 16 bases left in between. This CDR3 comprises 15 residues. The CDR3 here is CASSLAFRRRREAFF. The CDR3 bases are TGTGCCAGCAGCTTAGCGTTCAGGCGGCGGAGAGAAGCTTTCTTT.

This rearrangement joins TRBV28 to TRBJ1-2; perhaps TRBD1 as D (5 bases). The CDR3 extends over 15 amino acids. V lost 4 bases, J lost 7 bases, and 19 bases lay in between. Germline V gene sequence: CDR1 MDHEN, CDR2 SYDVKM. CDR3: CASSSPPGKGPGYTF. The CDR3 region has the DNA TGTGCCAGCAGTTCCCCCCCAGGGAAGGGCCCTGGCTACACCTTC.

The DNA for the CDR3 is TGTGCCAGCAGTTTTGGCCCGGGGCCGACTGGCTACACCTTC. This codes for CASSFGPGPTGYTF. The chain combines TRBV12-3 or TRBV12-4 with TRBJ1-2, with D maybe TRBD1 (5 bases). The length of the CDR3 is 14 residues. V lost 3 bases and J 7 bases, leaving 15 bases between the germline ends.

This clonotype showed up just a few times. CDR3 DNA sequence: TGTGCCAGCAGTGGGAGGACAGGGGGCCCAGATACGCAGTATTTT. Translated: CASSGRTGGPDTQYF. The chain is built from TRBV25-1 and TRBJ2-3, with TRBD1 matching over 11 bases. Germline V gene lookup returns CDR1 MGHDK and CDR2 SYGVNS. Trimming cost V 4 bases and J 4 bases; bases outside gene matches: 4. The CDR3 length is 15 residues.

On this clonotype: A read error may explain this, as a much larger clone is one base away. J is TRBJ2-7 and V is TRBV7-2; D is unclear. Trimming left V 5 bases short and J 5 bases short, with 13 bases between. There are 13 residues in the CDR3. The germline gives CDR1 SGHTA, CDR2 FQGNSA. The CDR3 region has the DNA TGTGCCAGCAGCCCCGAGGTAAGGGACGAGCAGTACGTC. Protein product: CASSPEVRDEQYV.

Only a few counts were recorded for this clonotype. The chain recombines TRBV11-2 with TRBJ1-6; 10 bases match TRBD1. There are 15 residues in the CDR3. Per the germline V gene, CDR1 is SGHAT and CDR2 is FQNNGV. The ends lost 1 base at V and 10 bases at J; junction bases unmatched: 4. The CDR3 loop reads CASSLGDRGISPLHF. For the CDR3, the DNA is TGTGCCAGCAGCTTAGGGGACAGGGGAATCTCACCCCTCCACTTT.

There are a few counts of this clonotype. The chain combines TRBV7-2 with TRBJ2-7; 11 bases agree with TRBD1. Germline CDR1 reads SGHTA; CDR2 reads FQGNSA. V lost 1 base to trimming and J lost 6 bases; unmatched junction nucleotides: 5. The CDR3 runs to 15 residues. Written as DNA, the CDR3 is TGTGCCAGCAGCTTAGTGTCGGGACAGGGGGGCGAGCAGTACTTC. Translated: CASSLVSGQGGEQYF.

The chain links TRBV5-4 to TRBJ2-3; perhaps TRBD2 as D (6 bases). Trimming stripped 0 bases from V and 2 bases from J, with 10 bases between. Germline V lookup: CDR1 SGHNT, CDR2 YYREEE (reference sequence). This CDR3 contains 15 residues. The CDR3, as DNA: TGTGCCAGCAGCTTGGGGGCGGGGTTCACAGATACGCAGTATTTT. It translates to CASSLGAGFTDTQYF.

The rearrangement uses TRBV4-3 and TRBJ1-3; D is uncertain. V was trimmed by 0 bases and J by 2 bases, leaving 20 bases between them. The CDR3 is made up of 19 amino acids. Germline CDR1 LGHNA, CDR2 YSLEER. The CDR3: CASSQDRFGSNKAGNTIYF. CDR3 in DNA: TGCGCCAGCAGCCAAGATAGGTTCGGTAGCAACAAGGCTGGAAACACCATATATTTT.

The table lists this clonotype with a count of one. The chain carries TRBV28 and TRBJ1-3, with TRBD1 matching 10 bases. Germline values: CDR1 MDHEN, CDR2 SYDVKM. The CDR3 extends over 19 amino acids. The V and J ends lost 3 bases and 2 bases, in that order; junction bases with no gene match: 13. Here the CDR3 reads CASSLSLGTGEVPGNTIYF. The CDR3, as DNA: TGTGCCAGCAGTTTGTCCCTGGGGACAGGGGAGGTCCCTGGAAACACCATATATTTT.